These 22 T cell receptor beta chains were sequenced from one sample in a study of lymphopenia after photon versus proton radiotherapy. Sequencing was performed with immunoSEQ multiplex PCR; in TCRdb, only in-frame clones are kept and a portion is missing. The table has 150,000 to 200,000 clones, approximately 91% seen once; the top ten hold approximately 4.8%. The material sequenced was peripheral blood, taken from a patient treated with photon-based radiotherapy. These receptor sequences come from a middle-aged man with gastric cancer.

The CDR3 DNA follows: TGTGCCAGCAGTGCAGGGCAGAACACTGAAGCTTTCTTT. Translating gives CASSAGQNTEAFF. The chain carries TRBV6-1 and TRBJ1-1, with D maybe TRBD1 (5 bases). This CDR3 contains 13 residues. Trimming removed 4 bases from V and 1 base from J, with 7 bases in between. Germline assignment: CDR1 MNHNS and CDR2 SASEGT.

The genes are TRBV20-1 and TRBJ2-1; TRBD2 is a possible D gene (5 bases). The CDR3 loop spans 11 amino acids. Germline V CDR1 and CDR2: DFQATT, SNEGSKA (reference sequence). V was cut by 5 bases and J by 7 bases, with 9 bases left in between. The CDR3 sequence: CSARRGNEQFF. The CDR3 DNA reads as TGCAGTGCTCGACGGGGTAATGAGCAGTTCTTC.

The chain has TRBV4-2 and TRBJ2-2; D is perhaps TRBD1 or TRBD2 (5 bases each). The CDR3 is made up of 16 amino acids. CDR1 and CDR2 from the germline V gene are LGHNA and YNFKEQ. The ends were cut back, 1 base at V and 0 bases at J, with 9 bases in the middle. As DNA, the CDR3 is TGTGCCAGCAGCCAAGGGGGGTCCGCGAACACCGGGGAGCTGTTTTTT. The encoded protein is CASSQGGSANTGELFF.

The genes are TRBV19 and TRBJ2-4; D gene ambiguous. Trimming cost V 6 bases and J 9 bases, with 9 bases left between them. Germline CDR1 LNHDA, CDR2 SQIVND (reference sequence). The CDR3 totals 11 residues. The CDR3 protein is CASRSLTIQYF. As DNA, the CDR3 is TGTGCCAGTAGGTCCCTCACCATTCAGTACTTC.

The rearrangement uses TRBV28 and TRBJ2-1; the match to TRBD1 covers 7 bases. The CDR3 totals 15 residues. V was pared by 3 bases and J by 6 bases, with 8 bases of the junction left unmatched. Germline V gives CDR1 MDHEN, CDR2 SYDVKM. The CDR3, as DNA: TGTGCCAGCAGTTTTCGAGGGACAGTCTTCAATGAGCAGTTCTTC. Residues: CASSFRGTVFNEQFF. The full variable domain, rest sourced from reference TRBV28 and TRBJ2-1, is DVKVTQSSRYLVKRTGEKVFLECVQDMDHENMFWYRQDPGLGLRLIYFSYDVKMKEKGDIPEGYSVSREKKERFSLILESASTNQTSMYLCASSFRGTVFNEQFFGPGTRLTVL.

This clone was recorded once. The chain recombines TRBV6-5 with TRBJ1-1, with D possibly TRBD1 on 5 matching bases. Germline CDR1 reads MNHEY; CDR2 reads SVGAGI. Trimming cost V 0 bases and J 0 bases, with 11 bases left between them. The CDR3 runs to 16 residues. CDR3: CASSYSGRGVNTEAFF. The CDR3 DNA reads TGTGCCAGCAGTTACTCAGGGCGGGGGGTGAACACTGAAGCTTTCTTT.

The CDR3 protein is CASRGLAGTDTQYF. CDR3 nucleotide sequence: TGTGCCAGCAGAGGACTAGCGGGCACAGATACGCAGTATTTT. The chain uses TRBV6-5 and TRBJ2-3; 10 bases are a match to TRBD2. V trimming: 6 bases; J trimming: 1 base; junction bases outside the gene matches: 1. The CDR3 covers 14 residues. Germline CDR1 reads MNHEY; CDR2 reads SVGAGI.

This chain connects TRBV7-2 to TRBJ2-7, with D possibly TRBD1 on 6 matching bases. Germline values: CDR1 SGHTA, CDR2 FQGNSA. Between the trimmed V and J ends, which lost 5 bases and 5 bases, there was a span of 10 bases. The CDR3 runs 12 residues. This CDR3 reads CASSRTGNEQYF. CDR3 bases: TGTGCCAGCAGCCGTACAGGGAACGAGCAGTACTTC.

The chain recombines TRBV19 with TRBJ1-1; 8 bases line up with TRBD1. Trimming took 8 bases from V and 1 from J; bases not matched to a gene: 3. This CDR3 contains 13 residues. Germline V gene lookup returns CDR1 LNHDA and CDR2 SQIVND (reference sequence). The CDR3 protein is CASQGAPNTEAFF. The CDR3 nucleotides read TGTGCCAGTCAGGGGGCACCGAACACTGAAGCTTTCTTT.

The chain combines TRBV4-2 with TRBJ1-1; no clear D gene. The V gene lost 4 bases and the J gene lost 3 bases, with 18 bases spanning the gap. CDR1 is LGHNA, CDR2 YNFKEQ, per germline. The CDR3 has 16 amino acids. As DNA, the CDR3 is TGTGCCAGCAGCCTCCCGCTCCTAGGTCTAGACACTGAAGCTTTCTTT. Its translation is CASSLPLLGLDTEAFF.

The chain combines TRBV5-5 with TRBJ2-6; 8 positions agree with TRBD1. J was trimmed by 0 bases and V by 4 bases; bases with no gene match: 9. This CDR3 has 18 amino acids. The germline V gene encodes CDR1 SGHKS and CDR2 YYEKEE (reference sequence). The CDR3 sequence is CASSPGTGIISGANVLTF. The DNA of the CDR3 is TGTGCCAGCAGCCCGGGGACAGGCATTATCTCTGGGGCCAACGTCCTGACTTTC.

The gene calls are TRBV7-8 and TRBJ2-2; D tentatively reads TRBD1 or TRBD2 (6 bases each). CDR1 SGHVS and CDR2 FQNEAQ come from the germline V gene. V shed 2 bases and J shed 7 bases, with 11 bases lying between them. There are 14 residues in the CDR3. CDR3 coding DNA: TGTGCCAGCAGCTTAAGGGGGGCCGGCGGGGAGCTGTTTTTT. Translated, it gives CASSLRGAGGELFF.

The chain employs TRBV7-2 and TRBJ2-5, with D maybe TRBD1 (6 bases). CDR3 length: 15 amino acids. The V end was cut by 3 bases, the J end by 5 bases, with 16 bases between. Germline assignment: CDR1 SGHTA and CDR2 FQGNSA. CDR3 nucleotides: TGTGCCAGCAGCTTTACGGCAGGGGTTGGGGAGACCCAGTACTTC. Translation: CASSFTAGVGETQYF.

The chain links TRBV5-6 to TRBJ2-1; D possibly uses TRBD1 or TRBD2 (5 bases each). V gave up 4 bases and J gave up 4 bases, with 15 bases separating them. The CDR3 extends over 15 amino acids. In germline, CDR1 is SGHDT, CDR2 YYEEEE. The CDR3 sequence: CASSPGRTLYNEQFF. CDR3 nucleotide sequence: TGTGCCAGCAGCCCGGGACGGACCTTATACAATGAGCAGTTCTTC.

The chain joins TRBV7-6 to TRBJ1-3; 8 bases are shared with TRBD1. V shed 1 base and J 4 bases; nucleotides not matched to a gene: 9. This CDR3 is 17 amino acids long. Germline loops: CDR1 SGHVS, CDR2 FNYEAQ. The CDR3 spells CASSLVGGQGYGNTIYF. The CDR3 nucleotides read TGTGCCAGCAGCTTAGTGGGTGGACAGGGATACGGAAACACCATATATTTT. The full variable domain, completed using reference TRBV7-6 and TRBJ1-3, is GAGVSQSPRYKVTKRGQDVALRCDPISGHVSLYWYRQALGQGPEFLTYFNYEAQQDKSGLPNDRFSAERPEGSISTLTIQRTEQRDSAMYRCASSLVGGQGYGNTIYFGEGSWLTVV.

This clone was seen a handful of times. The chain uses TRBV7-5 and TRBJ2-1; the DNA was not used to check the table's D call, TRBD2. TRBV7-5 is a listed pseudogene. The CDR3 is 13 amino acids. The CDR3 nucleotides are TGTGTCAGAGTCACCCGGGACTACAATGAGCAGTTCTTC. Its translation: CVRVTRDYNEQFF.

V and J are TRBV18 and TRBJ1-4, with D possibly matching TRBD1 (6 bases). The CDR3 loop spans 13 amino acids. The V end lost 3 bases, the J end lost 7 bases, and 9 bases lay between the germline ends. CDR1 KGHSH and CDR2 LQKENI come from the germline V gene. The CDR3 here is CASSPGQSEKLFF. CDR3 coding DNA: TGTGCCAGCTCACCTGGACAGTCTGAAAAACTGTTTTTT.

The rearrangement joins TRBV7-2 to TRBJ2-4; TRBD2 matches at 13 bases. The trim removed 5 bases at V and 5 bases at J, leaving 6 bases unmatched. CDR1 is SGHTA and CDR2 is FQGNSA in the germline V gene. The CDR3 has 16 residues. CDR3 sequence (DNA): TGTGCCAGCAGCCTAACTAGCGGGAGGGCCCAAAACATTCAGTACTTC. Translated: CASSLTSGRAQNIQYF.

The V gene is TRBV7-9, the J gene TRBJ1-2; weak D call: TRBD1 (6 bases). The CDR3 contains 15 residues. With 10 bases removed from V and 7 bases from J, the gap between germline ends came to 25 bases. CDR1 and CDR2 from the germline V gene are SEHNR and FQNEAQ (reference sequence). DNA for the CDR3: TGTGCCACCCCATCCGCACCAGGGGTGCGCGGTGGCTACACCTTC. Translation gives CATPSAPGVRGGYTF.

The chain joins TRBV27 to TRBJ2-1; 9 positions agree with TRBD1. Trimming removed 4 bases from V and 1 base from J; junction bases left unmatched: 5. Germline assignment: CDR1 MNHEY and CDR2 SMNVEV (reference sequence). The CDR3 is made up of 16 amino acids. The CDR3 is CASSSIGTGSYNEQFF. In nucleotides, the CDR3 is TGTGCCAGCAGTTCAATCGGGACAGGGTCCTACAATGAGCAGTTCTTC.

This CDR3 is CASSFENRTPGELFF. In nucleotides, the CDR3 is TGTGCCAGCAGCTTCGAGAATAGAACCCCCGGGGAGCTGTTTTTT. The chain combines TRBV5-5 with TRBJ2-2; D is undetermined. V shed 2 bases and J shed 6 bases, with 14 bases lying between them. This CDR3 is built from 15 residues. CDR1 is SGHKS, CDR2 YYEKEE, per germline (reference sequence).

The table lists this clone with a count of one. The chain employs TRBV6-6 and TRBJ2-3, with TRBD1 matching 7 bases. Looked up from germline, CDR1 is MNHNY and CDR2 is SVGAGI (reference sequence). J lost 2 bases, V lost 5 bases, and 7 bases had no gene match. This CDR3 region has 15 residues. CDR3 protein: CASSRGQPITDTQYF. The CDR3 coding sequence is TGTGCCAGCAGTCGGGGACAGCCGATCACAGATACGCAGTATTTT.